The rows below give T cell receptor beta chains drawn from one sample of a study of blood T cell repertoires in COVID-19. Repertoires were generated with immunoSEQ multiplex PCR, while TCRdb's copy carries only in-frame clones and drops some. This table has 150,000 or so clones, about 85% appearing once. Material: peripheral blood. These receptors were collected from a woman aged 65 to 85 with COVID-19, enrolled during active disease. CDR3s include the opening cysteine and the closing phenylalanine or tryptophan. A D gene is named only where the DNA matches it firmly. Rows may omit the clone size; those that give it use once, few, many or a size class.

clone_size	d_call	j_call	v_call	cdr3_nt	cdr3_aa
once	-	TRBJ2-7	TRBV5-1	TGCGCCAGCAGAACAATCTACTATGGCTCCTACGAGCAGTACTTC	CASRTIYYGSYEQYF
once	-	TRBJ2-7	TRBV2	TGTGCCAGCAGTGACAGGGGCAGCTCCTACGAGCAGTACTTC	CASSDRGSSYEQYF
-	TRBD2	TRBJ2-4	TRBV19	TGTGCCAGTAGTTTCGAGCGGGGAGTCAAAAACATTCAGTACTTC	CASSFERGVKNIQYF
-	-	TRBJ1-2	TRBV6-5	TGTGCCAGCAGTTGGGGCCAAGGGGGCTACACCTTC	CASSWGQGGYTF
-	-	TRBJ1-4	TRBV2	TGTGCCAGCGCGGTCGGAGGCGATGAAAAACTGTTTTTT	CASAVGGDEKLFF
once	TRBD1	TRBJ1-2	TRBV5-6	TGTGCCAGCAGCTTGCCAGGGGGCGATGGCTACACCTTC	CASSLPGGDGYTF
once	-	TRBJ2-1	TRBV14	TGTGCCAGCAGCCAAGTCAAAGGAGCGGTGAATGAGCAGTTCTTC	CASSQVKGAVNEQFF
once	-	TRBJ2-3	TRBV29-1	TGCAGCGCCCGGGATGGCACAGATACGCAGTATTTT	CSARDGTDTQYF
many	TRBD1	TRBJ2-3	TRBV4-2	TGTGCCAGCAGCCTCGGCACAGGGGGCGCGATAGATACGCAGTATTTT	CASSLGTGGAIDTQYF
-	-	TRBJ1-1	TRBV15	TGTGCCACCAGCAGAGATTATGGCGGGAACACTGAAGCTTTCTTT	CATSRDYGGNTEAFF
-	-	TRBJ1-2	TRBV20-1	TGCAGTGCTAGTCCCCTTGGGCAGGGACTGGGGAGCTACACCTTC	CSASPLGQGLGSYTF
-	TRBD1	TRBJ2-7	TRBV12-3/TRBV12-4	TGTGCCAGCATGCAAGGGACAGGAACTGAGCAGTACTTC	CASMQGTGTEQYF
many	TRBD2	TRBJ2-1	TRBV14	TGTGCCAGCAGCCTACGACTAGCGGGGAGCTACAATGAGCAGTTCTTC	CASSLRLAGSYNEQFF
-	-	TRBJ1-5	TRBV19	TGTGCCAGTACCCAGGGTTCGAGGAGCAATCAGCCCCAGCATTTT	CASTQGSRSNQPQHF
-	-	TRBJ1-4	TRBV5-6	TGTGCCAGCAGCTCCCCGACTACAAACAATGAAAAACTGTTTTTT	CASSSPTTNNEKLFF
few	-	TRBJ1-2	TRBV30	TGTGCCTGGACCTCACCGGGTTTCAGGGCTAACTATGGCTACACCTTC	CAWTSPGFRANYGYTF
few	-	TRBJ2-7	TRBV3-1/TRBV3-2	TGTGCCAGCAGACACGGAGACTACGAGCAGTACTTC	CASRHGDYEQYF
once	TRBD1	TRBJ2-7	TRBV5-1	TGCGCCAGCAGCCTTGGGACAGGGGGAGGGTACGAGCAGTACTTC	CASSLGTGGGYEQYF
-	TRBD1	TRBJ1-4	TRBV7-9	TGTGCCAGCAGCTATCTGGGACAGGGAAATGAAAAACTGTTTTTT	CASSYLGQGNEKLFF
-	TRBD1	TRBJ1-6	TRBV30	TGTGCCGGAAACGGACAGGGCAACGGTTCACCCCTCCACTTT	CAGNGQGNGSPLHF
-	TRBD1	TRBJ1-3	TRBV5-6	TGTGCCAGCGGCGGACAGGGGTTTGGAAACACCATATATTTT	CASGGQGFGNTIYF
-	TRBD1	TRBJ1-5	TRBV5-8	TGTGCCAGCAGCCCGGGACCAGGGGGCGCGTTGAGGCCCCAGCATTTT	CASSPGPGGALRPQHF